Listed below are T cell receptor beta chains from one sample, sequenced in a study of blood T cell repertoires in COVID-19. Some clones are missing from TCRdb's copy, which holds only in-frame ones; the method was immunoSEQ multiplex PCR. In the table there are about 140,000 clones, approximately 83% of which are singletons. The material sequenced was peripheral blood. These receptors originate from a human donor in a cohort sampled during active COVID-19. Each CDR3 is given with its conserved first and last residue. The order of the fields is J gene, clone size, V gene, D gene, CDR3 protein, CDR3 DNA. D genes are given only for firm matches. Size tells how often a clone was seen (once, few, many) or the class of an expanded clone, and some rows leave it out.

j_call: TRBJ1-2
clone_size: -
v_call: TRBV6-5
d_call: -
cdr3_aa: CASSYGGARGYGYTF
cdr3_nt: TGTGCCAGCAGTTACGGGGGGGCGCGGGGCTATGGCTACACCTTC

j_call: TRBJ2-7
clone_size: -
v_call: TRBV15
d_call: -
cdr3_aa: CATSREGVYEQYF
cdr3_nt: TGTGCCACCAGCAGAGAGGGAGTCTACGAGCAGTACTTC

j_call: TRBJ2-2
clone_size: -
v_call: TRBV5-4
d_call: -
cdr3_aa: CASSLAGGSPGELFF
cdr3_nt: TGTGCCAGCAGCTTGGCGGGGGGCTCTCCCGGGGAGCTGTTTTTT

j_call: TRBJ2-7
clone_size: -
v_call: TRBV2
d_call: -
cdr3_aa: CASARAGGYEQYF
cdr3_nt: TGTGCCAGCGCGCGAGCGGGTGGGTACGAGCAGTACTTC

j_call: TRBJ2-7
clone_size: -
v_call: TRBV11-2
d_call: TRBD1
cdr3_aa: CASRDKATGSYEQYF
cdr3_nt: TGTGCCAGCAGGGACAAAGCGACAGGGTCCTACGAGCAGTACTTC

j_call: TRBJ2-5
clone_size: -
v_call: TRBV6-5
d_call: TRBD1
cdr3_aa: CASSPRDRGQETQYF
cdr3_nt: TGTGCCAGCAGTCCCCGGGACAGGGGGCAAGAGACCCAGTACTTC

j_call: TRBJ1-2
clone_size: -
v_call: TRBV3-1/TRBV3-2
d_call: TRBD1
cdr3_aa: CASSSGTAFNYGYTF
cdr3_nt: TGTGCCAGCAGCTCTGGGACAGCCTTTAACTATGGCTACACCTTC

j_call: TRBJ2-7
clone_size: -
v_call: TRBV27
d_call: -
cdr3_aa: CASSRTVAYEQYF
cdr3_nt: TGTGCCAGCAGTCGGACAGTTGCCTACGAGCAGTACTTC

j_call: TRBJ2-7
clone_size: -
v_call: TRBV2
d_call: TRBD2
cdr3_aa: CASKREGPYEQYF
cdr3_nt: TGTGCCAGCAAGAGGGAGGGGCCCTACGAGCAGTACTTC

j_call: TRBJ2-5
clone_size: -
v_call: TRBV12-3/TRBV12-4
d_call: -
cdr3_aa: CASRGTQRAATDF
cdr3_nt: TGTGCCAGCCGAGGTACCCAGCGGGCCGCGACCGACTTC

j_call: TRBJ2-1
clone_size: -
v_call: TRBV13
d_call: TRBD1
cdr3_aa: CASSPGQGRWSSYNEQFF
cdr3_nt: TGTGCCAGCAGCCCGGGACAGGGGCGTTGGAGCTCCTACAATGAGCAGTTCTTC

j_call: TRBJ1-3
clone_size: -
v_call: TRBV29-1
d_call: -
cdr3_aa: CSVEDPVANTIYF
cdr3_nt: TGCAGCGTTGAAGATCCTGTAGCTAACACCATATATTTT

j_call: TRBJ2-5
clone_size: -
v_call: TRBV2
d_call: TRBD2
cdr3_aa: CASSVLAGGGQETQYF
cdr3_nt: TGTGCCAGCAGTGTGTTAGCGGGGGGGGGTCAAGAGACCCAGTACTTC

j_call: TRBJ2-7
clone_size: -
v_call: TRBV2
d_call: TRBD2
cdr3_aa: CASSWGLAYEQYF
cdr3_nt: TGTGCCAGCAGTTGGGGACTAGCTTACGAGCAGTACTTC

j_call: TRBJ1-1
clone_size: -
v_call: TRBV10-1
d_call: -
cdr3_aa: CASSESTGRTEAFF
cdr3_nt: TGCGCCAGCAGTGAGTCGACGGGTCGGACTGAAGCTTTCTTT

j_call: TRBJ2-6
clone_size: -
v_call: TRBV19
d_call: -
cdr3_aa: CASADRPRGANVLTF
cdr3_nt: TGTGCCAGTGCTGACAGGCCCCGGGGGGCCAACGTCCTGACTTTC

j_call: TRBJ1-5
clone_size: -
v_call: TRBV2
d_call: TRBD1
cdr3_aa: CASRGTGERNQPQHF
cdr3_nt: TGTGCCAGCAGGGGGACAGGGGAAAGAAATCAGCCCCAGCATTTT

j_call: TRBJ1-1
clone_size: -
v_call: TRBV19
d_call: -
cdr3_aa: CASSIRGNTEAFF
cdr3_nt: TGTGCCAGTAGTATCAGAGGGAACACTGAAGCTTTCTTT

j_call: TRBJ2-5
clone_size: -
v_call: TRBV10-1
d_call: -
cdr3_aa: CASSDPGETQYF
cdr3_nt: TGCGCCAGCAGTGATCCGGGGGAGACCCAGTACTTC

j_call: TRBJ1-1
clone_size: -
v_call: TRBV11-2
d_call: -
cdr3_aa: CASSLPVMNTEAFF
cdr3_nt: TGTGCCAGCAGCTTACCAGTAATGAACACTGAAGCTTTCTTT

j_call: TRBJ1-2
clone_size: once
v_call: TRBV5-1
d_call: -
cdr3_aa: CASSYDRTPVGGYTF
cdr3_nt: TGCGCCAGCAGCTACGACAGGACCCCGGTGGGGGGCTACACCTTC

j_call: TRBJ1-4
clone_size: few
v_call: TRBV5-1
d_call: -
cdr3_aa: CASGQGTTEKLFF
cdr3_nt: TGCGCCAGCGGGCAGGGGACGACTGAAAAACTGTTTTTT

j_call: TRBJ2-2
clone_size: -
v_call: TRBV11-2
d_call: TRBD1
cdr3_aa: CASSQYRGAGELFF
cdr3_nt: TGTGCCAGCAGCCAGTACAGGGGCGCCGGGGAGCTGTTTTTT

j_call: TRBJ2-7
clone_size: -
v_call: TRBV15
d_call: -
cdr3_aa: CATSRGAQSSYEQYF
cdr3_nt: TGTGCCACCAGCAGAGGGGCGCAGAGCTCCTACGAGCAGTACTTC

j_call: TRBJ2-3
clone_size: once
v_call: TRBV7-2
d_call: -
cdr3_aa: CASRRGGWDTDTQYF
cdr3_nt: TGTGCCAGCCGACGAGGGGGTTGGGACACAGATACGCAGTATTTT

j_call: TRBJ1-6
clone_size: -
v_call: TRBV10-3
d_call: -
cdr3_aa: CAISVTVPYNSPLHF
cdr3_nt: TGTGCCATCAGTGTTACAGTGCCCTATAATTCACCCCTCCACTTT

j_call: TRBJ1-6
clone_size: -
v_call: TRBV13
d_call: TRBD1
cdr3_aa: CASSLVPFGTGRLSYNSPLHF
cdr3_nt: TGTGCCAGCAGCTTAGTACCTTTTGGGACAGGCCGACTCTCCTATAATTCACCCCTCCACTTT